This T cell receptor (beta chain) emerged from a study of T cell repertoires in cytomegalovirus infection. Study at large: Shared public TCR beta signatures pointed to both CMV infection and a matching HLA type. Findings and limits, study-wide: Accumulated public TCR beta family frequency recognized individuals carrying CMV together with the relevant HLA. HLA-C-restricted TCR beta clonotypes specific for CMV led the ex vivo response.

The sample holds many counts of this clonotype. Its target is unknown. TCRdb re-analysed the reads in MiXCR, keeping a single row per CDR3 protein. The repertoire holds some 220,000 distinct CDR3 sequences, with 6% to 8% as singletons. The CDR3 runs 16 residues. After removal of 6 bases from V and 3 bases from J, the junction contained 11 bases not matched to a gene. The gene calls are TRBV12-3 or TRBV12-4 and TRBJ1-1, with TRBD1 matching 9 bases. This clonotype originated in a human donor in good health (CMV status not recorded). Some clones in this sample may be carry-over from other donors' samples. Sequenced sample: PBMCs. The DNA for the CDR3 is TGTGCCAGCAGCCAGGGACAGGGTAGGGGGTACACTGAAGCTTTCTTT. Translated: CASSQGQGRGYTEAFF.